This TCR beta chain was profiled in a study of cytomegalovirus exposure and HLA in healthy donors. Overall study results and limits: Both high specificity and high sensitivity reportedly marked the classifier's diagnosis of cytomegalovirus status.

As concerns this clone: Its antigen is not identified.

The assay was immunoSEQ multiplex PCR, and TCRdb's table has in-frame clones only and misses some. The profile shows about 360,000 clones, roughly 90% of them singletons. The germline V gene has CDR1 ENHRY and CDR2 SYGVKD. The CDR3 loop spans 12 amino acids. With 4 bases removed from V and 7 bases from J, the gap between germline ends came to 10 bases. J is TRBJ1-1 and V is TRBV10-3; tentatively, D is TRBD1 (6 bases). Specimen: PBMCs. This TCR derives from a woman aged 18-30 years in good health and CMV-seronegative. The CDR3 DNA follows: TGTGCCATCAGTGCCAGGGGATATGAAGCTTTCTTT. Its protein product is CAISARGYEAFF.